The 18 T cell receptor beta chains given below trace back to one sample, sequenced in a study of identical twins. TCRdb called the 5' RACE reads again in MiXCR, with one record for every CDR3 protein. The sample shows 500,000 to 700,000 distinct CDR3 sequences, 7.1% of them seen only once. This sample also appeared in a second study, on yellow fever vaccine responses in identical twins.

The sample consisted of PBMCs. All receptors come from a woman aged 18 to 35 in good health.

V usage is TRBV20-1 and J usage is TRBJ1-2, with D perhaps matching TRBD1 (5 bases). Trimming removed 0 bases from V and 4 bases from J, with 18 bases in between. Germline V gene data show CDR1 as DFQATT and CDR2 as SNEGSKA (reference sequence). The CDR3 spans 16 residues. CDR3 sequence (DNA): TGCAGTGCTAGAGACCGGGGGGTTCAAACGGGCTATGGCTACACCTTC. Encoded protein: CSARDRGVQTGYGYTF.

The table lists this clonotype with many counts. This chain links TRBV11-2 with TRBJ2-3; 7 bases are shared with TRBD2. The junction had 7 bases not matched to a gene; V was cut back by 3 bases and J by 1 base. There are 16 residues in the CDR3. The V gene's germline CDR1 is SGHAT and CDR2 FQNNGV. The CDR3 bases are TGTGCCAGCAGCTTTCTAGGCGGGAGCGGCACAGATACGCAGTATTTT. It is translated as CASSFLGGSGTDTQYF.

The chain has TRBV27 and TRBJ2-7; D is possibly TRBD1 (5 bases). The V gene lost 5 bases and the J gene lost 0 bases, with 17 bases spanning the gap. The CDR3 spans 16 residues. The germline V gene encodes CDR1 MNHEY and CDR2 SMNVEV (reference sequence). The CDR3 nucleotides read TGTGCCAGCAGTCCAATACCCCAGGGTATCTCCTACGAGCAGTACTTC. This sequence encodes CASSPIPQGISYEQYF.

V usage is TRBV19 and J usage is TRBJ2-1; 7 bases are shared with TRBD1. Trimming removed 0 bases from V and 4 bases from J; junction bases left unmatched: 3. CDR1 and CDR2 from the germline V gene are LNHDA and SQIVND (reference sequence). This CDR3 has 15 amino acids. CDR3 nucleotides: TGTGCCAGTAGTATAGATGGGGGACAGTACAATGAGCAGTTCTTC. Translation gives CASSIDGGQYNEQFF.

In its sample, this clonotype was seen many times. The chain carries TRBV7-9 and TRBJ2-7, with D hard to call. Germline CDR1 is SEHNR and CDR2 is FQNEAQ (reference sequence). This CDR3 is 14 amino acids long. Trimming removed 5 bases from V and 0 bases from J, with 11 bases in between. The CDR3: CASSLTELSYEQYF. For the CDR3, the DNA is TGTGCCAGCAGCCTTACTGAGCTCTCCTACGAGCAGTACTTC.

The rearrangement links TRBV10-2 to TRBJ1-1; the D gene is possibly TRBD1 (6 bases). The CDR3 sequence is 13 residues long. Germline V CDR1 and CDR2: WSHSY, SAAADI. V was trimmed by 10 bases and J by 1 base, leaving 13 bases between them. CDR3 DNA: TGCGCCATCAAAACAGGGCCGAACACTGAAGCTTTCTTT. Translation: CAIKTGPNTEAFF.

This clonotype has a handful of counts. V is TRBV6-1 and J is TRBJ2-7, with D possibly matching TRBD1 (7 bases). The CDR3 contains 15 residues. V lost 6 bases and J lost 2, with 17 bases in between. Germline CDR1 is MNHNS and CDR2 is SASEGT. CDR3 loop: CASSLRETGPYEQYF. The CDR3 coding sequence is TGTGCCAGCAGCCTCCGGGAGACAGGGCCCTACGAGCAGTACTTC.

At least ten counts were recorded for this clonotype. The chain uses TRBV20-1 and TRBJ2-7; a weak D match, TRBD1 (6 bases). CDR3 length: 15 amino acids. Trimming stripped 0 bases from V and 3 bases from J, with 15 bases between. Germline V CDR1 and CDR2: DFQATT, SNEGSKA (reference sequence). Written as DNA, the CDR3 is TGCAGTGCTAGAGATGTGTCAGGGGCTGACTACGAGCAGTACGTC. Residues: CSARDVSGADYEQYV.

The CDR3, as DNA: TGTGCCATCAGTGAGTTTGTTTACAATGAGCAGTTCTTC. Protein: CAISEFVYNEQFF. The chain links TRBV10-3 to TRBJ2-1, with D uncertain. The V and J ends lost 1 base and 4 bases respectively, with 5 bases between them. Germline CDR1 is ENHRY and CDR2 is SYGVKD. The CDR3 covers 13 residues.

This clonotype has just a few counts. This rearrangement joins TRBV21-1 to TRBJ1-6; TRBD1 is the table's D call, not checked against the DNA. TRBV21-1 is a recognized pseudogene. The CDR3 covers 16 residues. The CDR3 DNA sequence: TGTGCCAGCAGACAGGGGTTTAGCTCCTATAATTCACCCCTCCACTTT. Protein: CASRQGFSSYNSPLHF.

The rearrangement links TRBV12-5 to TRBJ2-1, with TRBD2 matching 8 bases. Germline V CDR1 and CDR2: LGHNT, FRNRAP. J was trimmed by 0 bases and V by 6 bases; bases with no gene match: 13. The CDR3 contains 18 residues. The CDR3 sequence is CASGPSTSGASSYNEQFF. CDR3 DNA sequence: TGTGCTAGTGGCCCCTCCACTAGCGGAGCCAGCTCCTACAATGAGCAGTTCTTC.

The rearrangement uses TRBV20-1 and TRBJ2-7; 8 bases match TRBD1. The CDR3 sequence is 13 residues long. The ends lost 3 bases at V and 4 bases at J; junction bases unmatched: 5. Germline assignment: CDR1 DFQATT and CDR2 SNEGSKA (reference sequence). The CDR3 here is CSASNQGAYEQYF. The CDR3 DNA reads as TGCAGTGCTAGTAACCAGGGGGCTTACGAGCAGTACTTC.

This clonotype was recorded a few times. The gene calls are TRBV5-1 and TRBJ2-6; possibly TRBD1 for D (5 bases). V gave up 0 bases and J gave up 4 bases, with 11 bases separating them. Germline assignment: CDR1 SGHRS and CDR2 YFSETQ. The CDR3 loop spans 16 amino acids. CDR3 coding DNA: TGCGCCAGCAGCTTGGTGGCAGGGCCCGGGGCCAACGTCCTGACTTTC. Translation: CASSLVAGPGANVLTF.

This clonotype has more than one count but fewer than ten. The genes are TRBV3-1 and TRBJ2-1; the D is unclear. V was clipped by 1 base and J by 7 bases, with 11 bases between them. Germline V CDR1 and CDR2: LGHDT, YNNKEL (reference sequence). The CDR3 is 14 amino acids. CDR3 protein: CASSQGQGLNEQFF. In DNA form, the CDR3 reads TGTGCCAGCAGCCAAGGTCAAGGGCTAAATGAGCAGTTCTTC.

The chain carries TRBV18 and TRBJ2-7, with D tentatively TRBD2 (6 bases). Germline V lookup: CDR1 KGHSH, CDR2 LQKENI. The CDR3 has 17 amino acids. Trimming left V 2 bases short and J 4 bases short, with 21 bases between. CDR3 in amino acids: CASSPFPSGRETYEQYF. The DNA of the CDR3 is TGTGCCAGCTCACCATTCCCCAGCGGGCGTGAAACATACGAGCAGTACTTC.

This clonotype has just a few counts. Here the CDR3 reads CSARDLSGADTEAFF. The CDR3 region has the DNA TGCAGTGCTAGAGATCTGTCAGGGGCGGACACTGAAGCTTTCTTT. The V call is TRBV20-1, the J call TRBJ1-1, with TRBD1 as a possible D gene (6 bases). Trimming stripped 0 bases from V and 3 bases from J, with 14 bases between. The CDR3 runs to 15 residues. CDR1 and CDR2 from the germline V gene are DFQATT and SNEGSKA (reference sequence).

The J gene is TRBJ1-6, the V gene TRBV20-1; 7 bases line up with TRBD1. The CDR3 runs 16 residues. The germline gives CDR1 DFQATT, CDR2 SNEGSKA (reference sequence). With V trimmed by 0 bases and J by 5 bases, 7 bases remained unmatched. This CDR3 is CSARETRQGNNSPLHF. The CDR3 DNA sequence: TGCAGTGCTAGAGAAACGCGACAGGGCAATAATTCACCCCTCCACTTT.

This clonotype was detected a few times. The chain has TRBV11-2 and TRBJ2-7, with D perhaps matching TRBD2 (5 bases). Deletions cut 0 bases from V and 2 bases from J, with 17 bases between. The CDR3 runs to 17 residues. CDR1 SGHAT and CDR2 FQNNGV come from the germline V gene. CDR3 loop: CASSLEATTSLTYEQYF. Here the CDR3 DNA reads TGTGCCAGCAGCTTAGAGGCGACAACTAGTCTAACCTACGAGCAGTACTTC.